Detailed here is one T cell receptor beta chain. The CDR3 sequence is 16 residues long. V dropped 0 bases and J dropped 2; count of bases not matched to a gene: 5. Germline V CDR1 and CDR2: SGHRS, YFSETQ. The record originates from a study of cytomegalovirus exposure and HLA in healthy donors. For the study at large: Earlier sequencing of about 200 million T cells yielded 90 million to 140 million unique TCR beta sequences.

PCR primers comprised 60 Vbeta and 13 Jbeta primers. Data came from immunoSEQ multiplex PCR; TCRdb stores just in-frame clones and leaves some out. The data hold roughly 150,000 clones, with more than 70% observed a single time. The TCR originated in a man aged 40-50 years in good health and CMV-seronegative. The sequenced material came from PBMCs. The chain has TRBV5-1 and TRBJ2-7; 10 bases agree with TRBD1. The CDR3 here is CASSLVPGTGAYEQYF. For the CDR3, the DNA is TGCGCCAGCAGCTTGGTACCCGGGACAGGGGCCTACGAGCAGTACTTC.